What follows are 13 T cell receptor beta chains derived from one specimen sequenced in a study of T cells in Graves' hyperthyroidism and ophthalmopathy (dated by TCRdb to between 2018 and 2021). Library generation was performed with multiplex PCR. Sequencing instrument: Illumina HiSeq 2000. Amplification of TCR beta CDR3 regions was carried out from RNA transcripts. A first-round RT-PCR of the TCR CDR3 used the HTBI primer set with the Qiagen OneStep RT-PCR kit. TCRdb reprocessing: public reads trimmed at Q25 with fastp, clones called with MiXCR, in-frame beta chains kept. Entries that share a CDR3 protein sequence are merged under the most common genes and DNA. The sample table holds about 510,000 distinct CDR3 sequences, of which 14% were seen once. About 14% of the sample comes from the top ten. Input material: blood. The receptors here all came from a woman in her 40s with Graves' hyperthyroidism.

There are a few counts of this clonotype. The chain has TRBV19 and TRBJ1-5, with a tentative D call TRBD1 (5 bases). Trimming took 5 bases from V and 1 from J, leaving 12 bases between them. The CDR3 is made up of 15 amino acids. The germline CDR1 and CDR2 sequences are LNHDA and SQIVND (reference sequence). DNA of the CDR3: TGTGCCAGTAGTTTGGGGACGGAGAGCAATCAGCCCCAGCATTTT. Its protein product is CASSLGTESNQPQHF.

This clonotype was seen at least ten times. The V call is TRBV3-1, the J call TRBJ2-1; TRBD2 is a possible D gene (5 bases). V lost 1 base to trimming and J lost 16 bases, with 14 bases between them. Germline V lookup: CDR1 LGHDT, CDR2 YNNKEL (reference sequence). This CDR3 has 12 residues. CDR3 sequence: CASSQGRTPAFF. CDR3 DNA: TGTGCCAGCAGCCAAGGAAGGACTCCTGCTTTCTTC.

The rearrangement joins TRBV28 to TRBJ2-2; TRBD2 aligns across 14 bases. With 3 bases clipped from V and 6 bases from J, the junction kept 9 bases outside the gene matches. CDR1 is MDHEN and CDR2 is SYDVKM in the germline V gene. CDR3 size: 18 residues. CDR3 coding DNA: TGTGCCAGCAGTTTTATGACTAGCGGGAGGGCACAGGCCGGGGAGCTGTTTTTT. Translating it yields CASSFMTSGRAQAGELFF.

This clonotype was counted ten times or more. The V gene is TRBV3-1, the J gene TRBJ2-7; 11 bases are a match to TRBD2. Germline trimming cut 4 bases from V and 6 bases from J; bases unmatched to any gene: 2. The CDR3 has 13 residues. Germline lookup yields CDR1 LGHDT and CDR2 YNNKEL (reference sequence). Here the CDR3 DNA reads TGTGCCAGCAGCCGCGGGACTAGCGGCGAGCAGTACTTC. It translates to CASSRGTSGEQYF.

In this sample, this clonotype turned up many times. The V gene is TRBV7-9, the J gene TRBJ1-1; TRBD1 is a possible D gene (5 bases). V was cut by 5 bases and J by 0 bases, with 13 bases left in between. The germline CDR1 and CDR2 sequences are SEHNR and FQNEAQ (reference sequence). The CDR3 is made up of 15 amino acids. CDR3 DNA: TGTGCCAGCAGCCTGGCCGGGGACCTGAACACTGAAGCTTTCTTT. Translation gives CASSLAGDLNTEAFF.

This clonotype showed up many times. The chain has TRBV2 and TRBJ2-4, with a weak D call TRBD1 (5 bases). V was clipped by 1 base and J by 1 base, with 8 bases between them. The CDR3 loop spans 15 amino acids. The V gene's germline CDR1 is SNHLY and CDR2 FYNNEI. CDR3 in DNA: TGTGCCAGCAGTGAAGAGGCAGGGGCCAAAAACATTCAGTACTTC. Translated, it gives CASSEEAGAKNIQYF.

The CDR3 DNA is TGTGCCAGCAGCTCCTCGGGACTAGCGGGAAGGGACAATGAGCAGTTCTTC. Encoded protein: CASSSSGLAGRDNEQFF. This sequence joins TRBV11-2 and TRBJ2-1, with 13 positions matching TRBD2. This CDR3 region has 17 residues. CDR1 is SGHAT and CDR2 is FQNNGV in the germline V gene. Trimming at V came to 4 bases and at J to 5 bases, leaving 8 bases not matched to a gene.

This clonotype was found a few times. The rearrangement uses TRBV6-1 and TRBJ1-2; a possible D gene is TRBD1 (5 bases). Germline V gene lookup returns CDR1 MNHNS and CDR2 SASEGT. Trimming cost V 2 bases and J 7 bases, with 8 bases left between them. This CDR3 contains 12 residues. CDR3 in amino acids: CASSESGPGYTF. In DNA, the CDR3 is TGTGCCAGCAGTGAATCGGGGCCTGGCTACACCTTC.

Ten or more counts support this clonotype. The rearrangement uses TRBV2 and TRBJ2-1, with D unclear. Between the trimmed V and J ends, which lost 3 bases and 6 bases, there was a span of 15 bases. The CDR3 length is 15 residues. Germline V lookup: CDR1 SNHLY, CDR2 FYNNEI. CDR3 DNA sequence: TGTGCCAGCAGTGATTCCGTCCCCCCTGGCAATGAGCAGTTCTTC. Amino acid sequence: CASSDSVPPGNEQFF.

This rearrangement joins TRBV7-2 to TRBJ2-3, with 8 nucleotides matching TRBD2. The CDR3 runs to 17 residues. Germline V gene data show CDR1 as SGHTA and CDR2 as FQGNSA. After removal of 4 bases from V and 8 bases from J, the junction contained 17 bases not matched to a gene. The CDR3 loop is CASSSAFSGATGGTQYF. The CDR3 nucleotides are TGTGCCAGCAGCTCAGCTTTTAGCGGGGCTACAGGAGGTACGCAGTATTTT.

J is TRBJ1-5 and V is TRBV28; 9 nucleotides align to TRBD1. The V gene's germline CDR1 is MDHEN and CDR2 SYDVKM. CDR3 length equals 16 residues. V shed 5 bases, J shed 1 base, and the junction held 6 bases outside the gene matches. In DNA form, the CDR3 reads TGTGCCAGCAGTGGAGGGGACAGGGTAAGCAATCAGCCCCAGCATTTT. This translates into CASSGGDRVSNQPQHF.

The sample holds many counts of this clonotype. The chain employs TRBV2 and TRBJ2-7; TRBD1 agrees at 7 bases. Losses at the gene ends were 6 bases for V and 0 bases for J; bases not matched to a gene: 8. The CDR3 is 15 amino acids. The V gene's germline CDR1 is SNHLY and CDR2 FYNNEI. CDR3 sequence (DNA): TGTGCCAGCAGCGAACAGGGGAAGAGCTCCTACGAGCAGTACTTC. Translation gives CASSEQGKSSYEQYF.

This clonotype was seen at least ten times. The chain is built from TRBV7-9 and TRBJ2-1; D remains unclear. Germline CDR1 is SEHNR and CDR2 is FQNEAQ (reference sequence). Trimming shortened V by 5 bases and J by 6 bases, and 17 bases separated the two germline ends. The CDR3 extends over 15 amino acids. The CDR3 here is CASSLTGTSTNEQFF. CDR3 nucleotides: TGTGCCAGCAGCCTCACCGGAACCTCGACCAATGAGCAGTTCTTC.